The 3 T cell receptor beta chains listed next were all sequenced from one sample in a study of T cell responses to AZD1222 COVID-19 vaccine. The data were produced by immunoSEQ multiplex PCR, yet TCRdb's version contains in-frame clones alone and is incomplete. The table lists more than 110,000 clones, about 92% of them singletons. The material was peripheral blood, obtained on day 0 of AZD1222 vaccination. These receptors were taken from an adult in good health.

This chain links TRBV3-1 (or the pseudogene TRBV3-2) with TRBJ2-2; D unresolved. The CDR3 totals 17 residues. V was pared by 4 bases and J by 6 bases, with 21 bases between. In germline, CDR1 is LGHDT, CDR2 YNNKEL (reference sequence). The CDR3: CASSPPRGRVGAGELFF. Written as DNA, the CDR3 is TGTGCCAGCAGCCCCCCGAGAGGAAGGGTTGGGGCCGGGGAGCTGTTTTTT.

The gene calls are TRBV6-2 or TRBV6-3 and TRBJ2-1; the match to TRBD1 covers 8 bases. The V and J ends lost 6 bases and 5 bases, in that order; junction bases with no gene match: 12. Germline loops: CDR1 MNHEY, CDR2 SVGEGT. The CDR3 contains 16 residues. In DNA form, the CDR3 reads TGTGCCAGCAGCTATACCGGGACAGGACTCGACAATGAGCAGTTCTTC. Its translation is CASSYTGTGLDNEQFF.

The V call is TRBV25-1, the J call TRBJ1-1; 10 bases fit TRBD1. The CDR3 loop spans 16 amino acids. In germline, CDR1 is MGHDK, CDR2 SYGVNS. V dropped 3 bases and J dropped 5; count of bases not matched to a gene: 9. This CDR3 reads CASSDPRTGGFTEAFF. CDR3 bases: TGTGCCAGCAGTGATCCCCGGACAGGGGGTTTTACTGAAGCTTTCTTT.